This TCR beta chain was captured by sequencing in a study of CD8 T cells in Susac syndrome. V shed 5 bases and J shed 3 bases, with 8 bases lying between them. The V gene's germline CDR1 is MDHEN and CDR2 SYDVKM. The CDR3 has 12 amino acids. Random hexamers were used to reverse transcribe about 0.5 to 1 ug of RNA. TCRdb re-called the immunoSEQ multiplex PCR reads with MiXCR, one entry per CDR3 protein. The data hold a few hundred thousand distinct CDR3 sequences, with about 94% observed a single time. This receptor was identified in a human donor with Susac syndrome. The chain employs TRBV28 and TRBJ2-7; no clear D. The sequenced sample was CD4+ T cells from PBMCs. CDR3 in DNA: TGTGCCAGCAGTCGTCTCTTCTACGAGCAGTACTTC. Residues: CASSRLFYEQYF.